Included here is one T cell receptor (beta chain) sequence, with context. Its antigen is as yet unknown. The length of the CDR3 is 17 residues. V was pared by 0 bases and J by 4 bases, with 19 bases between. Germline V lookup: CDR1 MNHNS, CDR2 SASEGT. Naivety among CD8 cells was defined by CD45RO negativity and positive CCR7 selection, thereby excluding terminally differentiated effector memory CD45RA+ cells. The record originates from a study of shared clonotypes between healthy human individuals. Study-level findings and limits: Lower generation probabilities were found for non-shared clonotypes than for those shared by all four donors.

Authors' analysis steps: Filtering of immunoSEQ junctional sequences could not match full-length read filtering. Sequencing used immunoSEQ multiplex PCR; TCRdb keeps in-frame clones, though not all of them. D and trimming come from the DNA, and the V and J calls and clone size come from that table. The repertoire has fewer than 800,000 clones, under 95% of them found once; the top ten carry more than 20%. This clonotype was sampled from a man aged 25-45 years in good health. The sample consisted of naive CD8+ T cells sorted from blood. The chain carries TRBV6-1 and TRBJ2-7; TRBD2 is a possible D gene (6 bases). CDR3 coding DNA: TGTGCCAGCAGTGAAGCCCACCCAGGGACTCTCTCGTACGAGCAGTACTTC. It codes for CASSEAHPGTLSYEQYF.